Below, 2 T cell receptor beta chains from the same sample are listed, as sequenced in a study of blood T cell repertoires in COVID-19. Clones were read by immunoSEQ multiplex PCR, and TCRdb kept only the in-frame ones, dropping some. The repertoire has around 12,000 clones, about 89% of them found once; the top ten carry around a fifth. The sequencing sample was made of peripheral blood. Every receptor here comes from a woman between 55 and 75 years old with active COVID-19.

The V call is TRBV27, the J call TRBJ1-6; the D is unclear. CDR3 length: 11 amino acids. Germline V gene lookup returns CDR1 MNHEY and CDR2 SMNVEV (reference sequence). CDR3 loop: CASGLLSPLHF. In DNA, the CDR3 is TGTGCTTCAGGTCTTCTATCACCCCTCCACTTT.

In nucleotides, the CDR3 is TGCAGCGTCCGACCGGGACAGGGCTCTGGGGCCAACGTCCTGACTTTC. It codes for CSVRPGQGSGANVLTF. The genes are TRBV29-1 and TRBJ2-6; 9 bases are shared with TRBD1. V trimming: 6 bases; J trimming: 0 bases; junction bases outside the gene matches: 6. This CDR3 contains 16 residues. Germline V CDR1 and CDR2: SQVTM, ANQGSEA.